The 18 T cell receptor beta chains below come from one sample, sequenced in a study of blood T cell repertoires in COVID-19. Assay: immunoSEQ multiplex PCR; the TCRdb copy retains only in-frame clones and omits some. In the table there are some 180,000 clones, 88% of which are singletons. The source material was peripheral blood. The receptors were gathered from a man aged 50 to 60 with COVID-19, enrolled during active disease.

This sequence joins TRBV9 and TRBJ2-3; 7 bases are a match to TRBD1. In germline, CDR1 is SGDLS, CDR2 YYNGEE. The ends lost 4 bases at V and 6 bases at J; junction bases unmatched: 5. The CDR3 is made up of 13 amino acids. CDR3: CASSKKGADTQYF. As DNA, the CDR3 is TGTGCCAGCAGCAAAAAGGGGGCCGATACGCAGTATTTT.

The chain employs TRBV3-1 (or the pseudogene TRBV3-2) and TRBJ2-1; 7 bases align to TRBD2. Losses at the gene ends were 4 bases for V and 11 bases for J; bases not matched to a gene: 5. The CDR3 totals 12 residues. Germline loops: CDR1 LGHDT, CDR2 YNNKEL (reference sequence). Here the CDR3 reads CASSPGRVKQFF. Written as DNA, the CDR3 is TGTGCCAGCAGCCCAGGGAGGGTAAAGCAGTTCTTC.

The chain is built from TRBV3-1 (or the pseudogene TRBV3-2) and TRBJ2-2, with TRBD1 as a possible D gene (6 bases). The germline V and J ends were trimmed by 2 bases and 0 bases, with 10 bases remaining between them. The germline gives CDR1 LGHDT, CDR2 YNNKEL (reference sequence). The CDR3 extends over 16 amino acids. The CDR3: CASSQRGHTNTGELFF. The CDR3 DNA is TGTGCCAGCAGCCAACGGGGACATACGAACACCGGGGAGCTGTTTTTT.

This rearrangement joins TRBV29-1 to TRBJ1-2; D is unclear. Germline V gene sequence: CDR1 SQVTM, CDR2 ANQGSEA. V was trimmed by 6 bases and J by 0 bases, leaving 14 bases between them. The CDR3 consists of 14 residues. The CDR3 is CSVPNDGANYGYTF. The DNA for the CDR3 is TGCAGCGTGCCAAACGACGGAGCTAACTATGGCTACACCTTC.

CDR3: CASSLLAAGDRYNADTQYF. DNA of the CDR3: TGTGCCAGCAGCTTACTGGCTGCGGGAGACCGATATAATGCAGATACGCAGTATTTT. The rearrangement joins TRBV7-9 to TRBJ2-3, with TRBD2 matching over 7 bases. Germline-derived CDR1 and CDR2 are SEHNR and FQNEAQ (reference sequence). This CDR3 spans 19 amino acids. J gave up 4 bases and V 2 bases, and 18 bases lay outside the gene matches.

The chain combines TRBV3-1 (or the pseudogene TRBV3-2) with TRBJ2-7; 12 bases fit TRBD2. Germline V gene data show CDR1 as LGHDT and CDR2 as YNNKEL (reference sequence). Trimming removed 4 bases from V and 7 bases from J; junction bases left unmatched: 2. The CDR3 runs to 13 residues. CDR3 DNA sequence: TGTGCCAGCAGCCTCGGACTAGCGGGGGAGCAGTACTTC. It yields the protein CASSLGLAGEQYF.

In its sample, this clone was seen a few times. V and J are TRBV9 and TRBJ2-5; 9 bases align to TRBD1. The CDR3 has 15 amino acids. The V gene's germline CDR1 is SGDLS and CDR2 YYNGEE. J gave up 7 bases and V 4 bases, and 11 bases lay outside the gene matches. CDR3 amino acids: CASSTRDREGVTQYF. DNA for the CDR3: TGTGCCAGCAGCACTCGGGACAGGGAGGGGGTGACCCAGTACTTC.

The chain has TRBV9 and TRBJ2-3; TRBD2 is a possible D gene (6 bases). Germline V gene data show CDR1 as SGDLS and CDR2 as YYNGEE. This CDR3 has 16 amino acids. V shed 0 bases and J shed 0 bases, with 11 bases lying between them. Here the CDR3 reads CASSVGPRGSTDTQYF. The CDR3 coding sequence is TGTGCCAGCAGCGTAGGTCCTCGGGGGAGCACAGATACGCAGTATTTT.

The chain employs TRBV28 and TRBJ2-3, with 13 bases matching TRBD2. Germline lookup yields CDR1 MDHEN and CDR2 SYDVKM. Trimming took 4 bases from V and 4 from J; bases not matched to a gene: 5. This CDR3 comprises 16 residues. The CDR3, as DNA: TGTGCCAGCAGTTCAGGACTAGCGGGGGACGCAGATACGCAGTATTTT. It encodes CASSSGLAGDADTQYF. Drawing the rest from reference TRBV28 and TRBJ2-3, the complete variable domain is DVKVTQSSRYLVKRTGEKVFLECVQDMDHENMFWYRQDPGLGLRLIYFSYDVKMKEKGDIPEGYSVSREKKERFSLILESASTNQTSMYLCASSSGLAGDADTQYFGPGTRLTVL.

The chain combines TRBV7-3 with TRBJ2-1, with 9 bases matching TRBD2. J was trimmed by 1 base and V by 5 bases; bases with no gene match: 18. The CDR3 totals 20 residues. Germline values: CDR1 SGHTA, CDR2 FQGTGA. CDR3 in amino acids: CASSPGTPLSGRPSYNEQFF. The CDR3 region has the DNA TGTGCCAGCAGCCCTGGGACCCCCCTTAGCGGGAGACCTTCCTACAATGAGCAGTTCTTC.

The chain uses TRBV4-3 and TRBJ1-1; no firm D call. The CDR3 is made up of 12 amino acids. Trimming cost V 1 base and J 11 bases, with 11 bases left between them. Germline CDR1 reads LGHNA; CDR2 reads YSLEER. CDR3 nucleotides: TGCGCCAGCAGCCAAGGTGGGAGTACGGCTTTCTTT. Translation: CASSQGGSTAFF.

The rearrangement joins TRBV5-5 to TRBJ2-3, with 11 bases lining up with TRBD2. This CDR3 has 17 amino acids. With 4 bases clipped from V and 3 bases from J, the junction kept 10 bases outside the gene matches. Germline values: CDR1 SGHKS, CDR2 YYEKEE (reference sequence). The CDR3 spells CASSPFGASGGTDTQYF. CDR3 nucleotide sequence: TGTGCCAGCAGCCCCTTCGGCGCTAGCGGGGGGACAGATACGCAGTATTTT. Full variable domain (missing parts from reference TRBV5-5 and TRBJ2-3): DAGVTQSPTHLIKTRGQQVTLRCSPISGHKSVSWYQQVLGQGPQFIFQYYEKEERGRGNFPDRFSARQFPNYSSELNVNALLLGDSALYLCASSPFGASGGTDTQYFGPGTRLTVL.

This clone was counted many times. This sequence joins TRBV28 and TRBJ1-5; D possibly corresponds to TRBD1 (6 bases). V gave up 3 bases and J gave up 2 bases, with 20 bases separating them. The V gene's germline CDR1 is MDHEN and CDR2 SYDVKM. The CDR3 is made up of 18 amino acids. For the CDR3, the DNA is TGTGCCAGCAGTTTTAGGACACGGGGGGCGTTTGGCAATCAGCCCCAGCATTTT. As protein: CASSFRTRGAFGNQPQHF.

The V call is TRBV7-9, the J call TRBJ2-5; D remains unclear. Germline CDR1 and CDR2: SEHNR and FQNEAQ (reference sequence). Deletions cut 6 bases from V and 6 bases from J, with 14 bases between. The CDR3 loop spans 13 amino acids. The CDR3 spells CASRADEWKTQYF. In nucleotides, the CDR3 is TGTGCCAGCAGGGCGGATGAGTGGAAGACCCAGTACTTC.

J is TRBJ2-7 and V is TRBV6-2 or TRBV6-3; the D gene is possibly TRBD2 (5 bases). The ends were cut back, 0 bases at V and 9 bases at J, with 21 bases in the middle. Germline V lookup: CDR1 MNHEY, CDR2 SVGEGT. The CDR3 consists of 16 residues. The CDR3 DNA follows: TGTGCCAGCAGTTACTCGTTTGAGCGGCAAAGCTTCGGGCAGTACTTC. This gives the protein CASSYSFERQSFGQYF.

The chain joins TRBV10-3 to TRBJ2-3; D ambiguous. The length of the CDR3 is 14 residues. V lost 5 bases to trimming and J lost 0 bases, with 9 bases between them. Germline loops: CDR1 ENHRY, CDR2 SYGVKD. CDR3 sequence reads: CAISTDISTDTQYF. The CDR3 DNA sequence: TGTGCCATCAGTACTGACATCAGCACAGATACGCAGTATTTT.

The chain combines TRBV5-5 with TRBJ2-7; 7 bases match TRBD1. The CDR3 is 14 residues long. Germline trimming cut 3 bases from V and 3 bases from J; bases unmatched to any gene: 6. Germline V gene lookup returns CDR1 SGHKS and CDR2 YYEKEE (reference sequence). The DNA of the CDR3 is TGTGCCAGCAGCTCACCGGGACAGTTCTACGAGCAGTACTTC. It is translated as CASSSPGQFYEQYF.

V gene TRBV30 combines with J gene TRBJ1-2; D not resolved. The CDR3 has 12 amino acids. The V gene's germline CDR1 is GTSNPN and CDR2 SVGIG (reference sequence). Trimming stripped 2 bases from V and 2 bases from J, with 6 bases between. This CDR3 is CAWSLINYGYTF. Here the CDR3 DNA reads TGTGCCTGGAGTCTTATCAACTATGGCTACACCTTC.